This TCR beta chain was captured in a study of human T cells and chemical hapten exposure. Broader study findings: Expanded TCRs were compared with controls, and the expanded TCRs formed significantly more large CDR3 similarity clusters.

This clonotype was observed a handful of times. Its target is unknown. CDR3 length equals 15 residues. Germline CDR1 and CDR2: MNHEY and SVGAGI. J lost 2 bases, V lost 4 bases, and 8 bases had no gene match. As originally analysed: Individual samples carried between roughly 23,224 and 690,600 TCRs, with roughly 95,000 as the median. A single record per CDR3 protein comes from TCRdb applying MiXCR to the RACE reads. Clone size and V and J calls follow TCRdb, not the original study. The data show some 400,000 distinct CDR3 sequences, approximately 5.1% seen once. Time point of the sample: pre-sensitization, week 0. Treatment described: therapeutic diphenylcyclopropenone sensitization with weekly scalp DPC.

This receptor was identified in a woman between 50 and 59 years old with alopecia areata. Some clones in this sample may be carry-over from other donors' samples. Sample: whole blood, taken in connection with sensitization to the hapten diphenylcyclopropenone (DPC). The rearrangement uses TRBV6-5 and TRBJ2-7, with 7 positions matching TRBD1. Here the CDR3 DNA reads TGTGCCAGCAGTTCCTTTCGACAGGGCACCTACGAGCAGTACTTC. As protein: CASSSFRQGTYEQYF.